These 20 T cell receptor beta chains were all obtained from the same sample, sequenced in a study of cytomegalovirus exposure and HLA in healthy donors. PCR used 60 Vbeta primers and 13 Jbeta primers. The method was immunoSEQ multiplex PCR; TCRdb's version includes in-frame clones alone and lacks a portion of them. The sample holds 150,000 or so clones, over 75% seen once. Sequenced input: PBMCs. The source of these receptors is a woman aged 30 to 39 in good health and CMV-seronegative.

The chain uses TRBV6-5 and TRBJ2-2; perhaps TRBD1 as D (6 bases). V was shortened by 5 bases and J by 4 bases, with 14 bases between the two germline ends. This CDR3 is 15 amino acids long. CDR1 is MNHEY and CDR2 is SVGAGI in the germline V gene. DNA for the CDR3: TGTGCCAGCAGTGCTCGACAGGTGGGCACCGGGGAGCTGTTTTTT. Translating it yields CASSARQVGTGELFF.

The chain is built from TRBV4-3 and TRBJ1-1; the match to TRBD1 covers 7 bases. Germline CDR1 LGHNA, CDR2 YSLEER. J was trimmed by 11 bases and V by 0 bases; bases with no gene match: 9. The CDR3 runs to 14 residues. The CDR3 here is CASSQDSGGVSAFF. Written as DNA, the CDR3 is TGCGCCAGCAGCCAAGATTCAGGGGGAGTGAGTGCTTTCTTT.

V usage is TRBV5-5 and J usage is TRBJ2-5; D not resolved. The CDR3 runs 15 residues. Trimming shortened V by 4 bases and J by 1 base, and 14 bases separated the two germline ends. Germline V gene sequence: CDR1 SGHKS, CDR2 YYEKEE (reference sequence). CDR3 coding DNA: TGTGCCAGCAGCCCATCCTTCTTACTCCAAGAGACCCAGTACTTC. As protein: CASSPSFLLQETQYF.

The gene calls are TRBV7-8 and TRBJ2-7; D is possibly TRBD1 (5 bases). Between the trimmed V and J ends, which lost 2 bases and 2 bases, there was a span of 10 bases. Looked up from germline, CDR1 is SGHVS and CDR2 is FQNEAQ. The CDR3 covers 14 residues. The CDR3 region has the DNA TGTGCCAGCAGCTTATTGGGGCCAGCCTACGAGCAGTACTTC. It yields the protein CASSLLGPAYEQYF.

This clone has just one count. V and J are TRBV25-1 and TRBJ1-4, with D unresolved. The CDR3 totals 15 residues. CDR1 is MGHDK and CDR2 is SYGVNS in the germline V gene. V was shortened by 4 bases and J by 8 bases, with 17 bases between the two germline ends. The DNA of the CDR3 is TGTGCCAGCAGTGGAAACGGGATTCTACGGGAAAAACTGTTTTTT. This translates into CASSGNGILREKLFF.

The CDR3 coding sequence is TGTGCCAGCAGTTCCTGGGCGGGTAACGAGCAGTACTTC. This translates into CASSSWAGNEQYF. The chain carries TRBV6-6 and TRBJ2-7; D possibly corresponds to TRBD2 (5 bases). The germline gives CDR1 MNHNY, CDR2 SVGAGI (reference sequence). The CDR3 has 13 amino acids. The V gene lost 4 bases and the J gene lost 5 bases, with 12 bases spanning the gap.

For the CDR3, the DNA is TGTGCCAGCTCACGCGGGACAGGGTTAGACACTGAAGCTTTCTTT. Translated: CASSRGTGLDTEAFF. The V gene is TRBV18, the J gene TRBJ1-1; 9 bases line up with TRBD1. The germline gives CDR1 KGHSH, CDR2 LQKENI. The V gene end was trimmed by 4 bases and the J gene end by 3 bases; junction bases not matched to a gene: 6. This CDR3 region has 15 residues.

This clone was counted once. This sequence joins TRBV7-9 and TRBJ2-7, with TRBD1 matching over 10 bases. Losses at the gene ends were 2 bases for V and 0 bases for J; bases not matched to a gene: 7. Germline V lookup: CDR1 SEHNR, CDR2 FQNEAQ (reference sequence). The CDR3 covers 17 residues. The CDR3 loop reads CASSLTPGTGVSYEQYF. The CDR3 region has the DNA TGTGCCAGCAGCTTAACCCCCGGGACAGGGGTCTCCTACGAGCAGTACTTC.

The chain recombines TRBV5-1 with TRBJ1-1, with 7 nucleotides matching TRBD1. The CDR3 loop spans 14 amino acids. Germline V CDR1 and CDR2: SGHRS, YFSETQ. Losses at the gene ends were 1 base for V and 6 bases for J; bases not matched to a gene: 6. CDR3 sequence (DNA): TGCGCCAGCAGCTTGAAGCGACAGGGCGCTGAAGCTTTCTTT. Residues: CASSLKRQGAEAFF. Full variable domain (rest looked up from reference TRBV5-1 and TRBJ1-1): KAGVTQTPRYLIKTRGQQVTLSCSPISGHRSVSWYQQTPGQGLQFLFEYFSETQRNKGNFPGRFSGRQFSNSRSEMNVSTLELGDSALYLCASSLKRQGAEAFFGQGTRLTVV.

The V and J genes are TRBV18 and TRBJ2-7; a weak D match, TRBD1 (6 bases). The V gene's germline CDR1 is KGHSH and CDR2 LQKENI. V gave up 3 bases and J gave up 7 bases, with 10 bases separating them. CDR3 size: 12 residues. The CDR3 loop is CASSPTQGEQYF. CDR3 sequence (DNA): TGTGCCAGCTCACCGACACAGGGTGAGCAGTACTTC.

The chain combines TRBV7-3 with TRBJ1-5, with a weak D call TRBD1 (6 bases). The CDR3 consists of 15 residues. Trimming left V 2 bases short and J 6 bases short, with 14 bases between. Germline assignment: CDR1 SGHTA and CDR2 FQGTGA. The chain's CDR3 is CASSLSGAVGQPQHF. DNA for the CDR3: TGTGCCAGCAGCTTATCAGGGGCGGTGGGTCAGCCCCAGCATTTT. The variable domain in full, with the rest retrieved from reference TRBV7-3 and TRBJ1-5, is GAGVSQTPSNKVTEKGKYVELRCDPISGHTALYWYRQSLGQGPEFLIYFQGTGAADDSGLPNDRFFAVRPEGSVSTLKIQRTERGDSAVYLCASSLSGAVGQPQHFGDGTRLSIL.

This chain links TRBV6-1 with TRBJ1-1; tentative D call: TRBD1 (6 bases). The CDR3 is made up of 15 amino acids. Germline V gene data show CDR1 as MNHNS and CDR2 as SASEGT. V lost 2 bases and J 3 bases, leaving 13 bases between the germline ends. The CDR3 is CASSEMSGVDTEAFF. The CDR3 DNA sequence: TGTGCCAGCAGTGAAATGTCAGGGGTCGACACTGAAGCTTTCTTT.

This chain uses TRBV19 with TRBJ1-2, with 7 bases fitting TRBD1. After removal of 5 bases from V and 4 bases from J, the junction contained 7 bases not matched to a gene. Looked up from germline, CDR1 is LNHDA and CDR2 is SQIVND (reference sequence). The CDR3 runs 14 residues. CDR3 DNA sequence: TGTGCCAGTAGTCACAGGGACAGCAGCTATGGCTACACCTTC. This sequence encodes CASSHRDSSYGYTF.

The V gene is TRBV5-1, the J gene TRBJ2-7; 7 nucleotides agree with TRBD1. The CDR3 contains 15 residues. V trimming: 2 bases; J trimming: 5 bases; junction bases outside the gene matches: 10. The germline gives CDR1 SGHRS, CDR2 YFSETQ. CDR3 nucleotide sequence: TGCGCCAGCAGCTTTTCGTCCCGGGACAGCCACGAGCAGTACTTC. Its protein is CASSFSSRDSHEQYF.

The rearrangement uses TRBV5-1 and TRBJ1-1; 9 bases map to TRBD1. The V segment lost 3 bases and the J segment 1 base; nucleotides outside the gene matches: 4. The germline CDR1 and CDR2 sequences are SGHRS and YFSETQ. The CDR3 runs to 15 residues. The chain's CDR3 is CASSSRDRANTEAFF. The CDR3 bases are TGCGCCAGCAGCTCTCGGGACAGGGCGAACACTGAAGCTTTCTTT. Variable domain in full (rest from reference TRBV5-1 and TRBJ1-1): KAGVTQTPRYLIKTRGQQVTLSCSPISGHRSVSWYQQTPGQGLQFLFEYFSETQRNKGNFPGRFSGRQFSNSRSEMNVSTLELGDSALYLCASSSRDRANTEAFFGQGTRLTVV.

In this sample, this clone turned up once. V is TRBV6-5 and J is TRBJ2-1; D unresolved. Germline values: CDR1 MNHEY, CDR2 SVGAGI. V was cut by 2 bases and J by 6 bases, with 8 bases left in between. This CDR3 contains 13 residues. CDR3 loop: CASSYRLPNEQFF. The CDR3 DNA reads TGTGCCAGCAGTTACCGTCTACCCAATGAGCAGTTCTTC.

The chain uses TRBV15 and TRBJ2-7, with D unclear. Between the trimmed V and J ends, which lost 6 bases and 2 bases, there was a span of 8 bases. CDR1 LNHNV and CDR2 YYDKDF come from the germline V gene (reference sequence). This CDR3 region has 12 residues. The CDR3 DNA sequence: TGTGCCACCAGTCAGTTCCCCTACGAGCAGTACTTC. Its translation is CATSQFPYEQYF.

This chain links TRBV2 with TRBJ1-2; D is perhaps TRBD1 (6 bases). The germline V and J ends were trimmed by 4 bases and 5 bases, with 14 bases remaining between them. The CDR3 covers 14 residues. CDR1 and CDR2 (germline): SNHLY, FYNNEI. CDR3 DNA sequence: TGTGCCAGCAGTGCAAGACAGGCGTCGTATGGCTACACCTTC. It translates to CASSARQASYGYTF.

This clone was observed a single time. This chain uses TRBV9 with TRBJ2-7, with 11 nucleotides matching TRBD2. The germline gives CDR1 SGDLS, CDR2 YYNGEE. The V and J ends lost 3 bases and 2 bases, in that order; junction bases with no gene match: 7. This CDR3 comprises 16 residues. The CDR3 region is CASSAFLAGGTYEQYF. Here the CDR3 DNA reads TGTGCCAGCAGCGCCTTCCTAGCGGGAGGAACCTACGAGCAGTACTTC. Supplemented by reference TRBV9 and TRBJ2-7, the full variable domain reads DSGVTQTPKHLITATGQRVTLRCSPRSGDLSVYWYQQSLDQGLQFLIQYYNGEERAKGNILERFSAQQFPDLHSELNLSSLELGDSALYFCASSAFLAGGTYEQYFGPGTRLTVT.

DNA for the CDR3: TGTGCCAGCAGCTTACCGCGGTCTGGGTACAATGAGCAGTTCTTC. Amino acids: CASSLPRSGYNEQFF. This chain uses TRBV7-9 with TRBJ2-1, with no clear D. The germline V gene has CDR1 SEHNR and CDR2 FQNEAQ (reference sequence). The CDR3 totals 15 residues. V lost 2 bases and J 4 bases, leaving 12 bases between the germline ends.